These 24 T cell receptor beta chains originate from one sample sequenced in a study of cytomegalovirus exposure and HLA in healthy donors. With 60 Vbeta and 13 Jbeta primers, the PCR was carried out. Data came from immunoSEQ multiplex PCR; TCRdb stores just in-frame clones and leaves some out. The sample has under 200,000 clones; less than 90% are singletons. The sequenced sample consisted of PBMCs. The receptors derive from a boy aged 5-17 years in good health and CMV-seronegative.

The rearrangement uses TRBV29-1 and TRBJ1-3; TRBD1 aligns across 9 bases. The V and J ends lost 6 bases and 7 bases, in that order; junction bases with no gene match: 10. Germline V lookup: CDR1 SQVTM, CDR2 ANQGSEA. The length of the CDR3 is 14 residues. Written as DNA, the CDR3 is TGCAGCGTGGGGTTCCGGGACAGGGAGAACACCATATATTTT. This sequence encodes CSVGFRDRENTIYF.

On this clone itself: This sample includes further DNA sequences coding for the same CDR3. This chain joins TRBV27 and TRBJ2-7; 7 bases are shared with TRBD1. The ends lost 6 bases at V and 6 bases at J; junction bases unmatched: 2. The CDR3 covers 11 residues. CDR1 and CDR2 from the germline V gene are MNHEY and SMNVEV (reference sequence). For the CDR3, the DNA is TGTGCCAGCAGCCCAGGGGGCGAGCAGTACTTC. Translated, it gives CASSPGGEQYF.

This clone was picked up one time. V gene TRBV30 combines with J gene TRBJ2-2; the D is unclear. The CDR3 is made up of 13 amino acids. Trimming shortened V by 1 base and J by 6 bases, and 9 bases separated the two germline ends. Germline lookup yields CDR1 GTSNPN and CDR2 SVGIG (reference sequence). The CDR3 here is CAWSAPGPGELFF. The CDR3, as DNA: TGTGCCTGGAGTGCCCCGGGTCCCGGGGAGCTGTTTTTT.

This chain connects TRBV29-1 to TRBJ2-3; D is unresolved. Germline assignment: CDR1 SQVTM and CDR2 ANQGSEA. This CDR3 comprises 11 residues. Between the trimmed V and J ends, which lost 3 bases and 4 bases, there was a span of 5 bases. CDR3 sequence (DNA): TGCAGCGTTGAGGCACCAGATACGCAGTATTTT. Protein: CSVEAPDTQYF.

This chain joins TRBV27 and TRBJ2-7; 11 bases line up with TRBD1. With V trimmed by 4 bases and J by 2 bases, 4 bases remained unmatched. The germline V gene encodes CDR1 MNHEY and CDR2 SMNVEV (reference sequence). This CDR3 is 15 amino acids long. The CDR3 nucleotides read TGTGCCAGCAGTTCCATGGGACAGGGGGCCTACGAGCAGTACTTC. Protein product: CASSSMGQGAYEQYF.

The chain uses TRBV5-4 and TRBJ1-4; 8 nucleotides align to TRBD1. V shed 9 bases, J shed 1 base, and the junction held 5 bases outside the gene matches. The CDR3 runs to 14 residues. Germline loops: CDR1 SGHNT, CDR2 YYREEE (reference sequence). CDR3 loop: CATQGAETNEKLFF. Written as DNA, the CDR3 is TGTGCCACCCAGGGGGCGGAAACTAATGAAAAACTGTTTTTT.

The chain employs TRBV9 and TRBJ2-1; D is perhaps TRBD2 (6 bases). Per germline, CDR1 SGDLS and CDR2 YYNGEE. V dropped 0 bases and J dropped 6 bases, with 16 bases sitting between them. The CDR3 runs 16 residues. In DNA, the CDR3 is TGTGCCAGCAGCGTAGGTTACGGGGCCGGGGGCAATGAGCAGTTCTTC. Protein: CASSVGYGAGGNEQFF. Full variable domain (outside the CDR3, taken from reference TRBV9 and TRBJ2-1): DSGVTQTPKHLITATGQRVTLRCSPRSGDLSVYWYQQSLDQGLQFLIQYYNGEERAKGNILERFSAQQFPDLHSELNLSSLELGDSALYFCASSVGYGAGGNEQFFGPGTRLTVL.

This chain connects TRBV10-3 to TRBJ1-1; 11 bases line up with TRBD1. Losses at the gene ends were 0 bases for V and 11 bases for J; bases not matched to a gene: 2. Germline values: CDR1 ENHRY, CDR2 SYGVKD. The CDR3 covers 13 residues. Written as DNA, the CDR3 is TGTGCCATCAGTGAGTCGGGGACAGGGGGGGCTTTCTTT. This encodes CAISESGTGGAFF.

The chain joins TRBV9 to TRBJ1-2; 8 bases fit TRBD1. The CDR3 spans 12 residues. Germline CDR1 is SGDLS and CDR2 is YYNGEE. The J segment lost 10 bases and the V segment lost 0 bases, leaving 2 bases of the junction unmatched. CDR3 sequence reads: CASSVATGDYTF. In nucleotides, the CDR3 is TGTGCCAGCAGCGTAGCGACAGGGGACTACACCTTC.

V usage is TRBV5-1 and J usage is TRBJ2-1; 7 bases fit TRBD2. V was pared by 0 bases and J by 0 bases, with 9 bases of the junction left unmatched. Germline values: CDR1 SGHRS, CDR2 YFSETQ. This CDR3 region has 18 residues. The CDR3 DNA reads as TGCGCCAGCAGCTTGGTGTCTAGCGGAGTCAGCTCCTACAATGAGCAGTTCTTC. Protein sequence: CASSLVSSGVSSYNEQFF.

This clone came up once. The chain's CDR3 is CASSPGTGHYEQYF. The CDR3 nucleotides read TGTGCCAGCAGCCCTGGGACAGGGCATTACGAGCAGTACTTC. This chain connects TRBV11-2 to TRBJ2-7; 9 bases agree with TRBD1. CDR1 and CDR2 (germline): SGHAT, FQNNGV. The J segment lost 4 bases and the V segment lost 5 bases, leaving 6 bases of the junction unmatched. The CDR3 is 14 residues long.

The chain carries TRBV5-4 and TRBJ2-1; D possibly corresponds to TRBD1 (6 bases). V was shortened by 4 bases and J by 4 bases, with 21 bases between the two germline ends. CDR1 is SGHNT and CDR2 is YYREEE in the germline V gene (reference sequence). This CDR3 spans 17 amino acids. The CDR3 here is CASSQFPATTGYNEQFF. In DNA, the CDR3 is TGTGCCAGCAGCCAATTCCCTGCCACGACAGGTTACAATGAGCAGTTCTTC.

This sequence joins TRBV5-6 and TRBJ1-1, with TRBD1 as a possible D gene (6 bases). The germline V gene encodes CDR1 SGHDT and CDR2 YYEEEE. Trimming pared 7 bases from V and 0 bases from J, leaving 10 bases between. The CDR3 is 13 amino acids. CDR3: CASENRVNTEAFF. The CDR3 nucleotides are TGTGCCAGCGAAAACAGGGTGAACACTGAAGCTTTCTTT. The full variable domain, with the rest looked up from reference TRBV5-6 and TRBJ1-1, is DAGVTQSPTHLIKTRGQQVTLRCSPKSGHDTVSWYQQALGQGPQFIFQYYEEEERQRGNFPDRFSGHQFPNYSSELNVNALLLGDSALYLCASENRVNTEAFFGQGTRLTVV.

The chain joins TRBV7-8 to TRBJ2-1; tentatively, D is TRBD2 (6 bases). The germline V gene encodes CDR1 SGHVS and CDR2 FQNEAQ. The CDR3 runs to 14 residues. V lost 0 bases, J lost 7 bases, and 10 bases lay in between. CDR3 DNA: TGTGCCAGCAGCTTAGCATTCGGAGGGAATGAGCAGTTCTTC. Protein sequence: CASSLAFGGNEQFF.

The rearrangement links TRBV6-1 to TRBJ2-7, with D unclear. CDR1 and CDR2 (germline): MNHNS, SASEGT. Between the trimmed V and J ends, which lost 0 bases and 1 base, there was a span of 22 bases. The CDR3 covers 19 residues. The CDR3 DNA sequence: TGTGCCAGCAGTGAAGCGCCCGGCTGGTCGAGGTCCCTTTCCTACGAGCAGTACTTC. Translated: CASSEAPGWSRSLSYEQYF.

The genes are TRBV9 and TRBJ2-3; 8 positions match TRBD2. With V trimmed by 0 bases and J by 4 bases, 7 bases remained unmatched. CDR1 is SGDLS and CDR2 is YYNGEE in the germline V gene. The CDR3 is 16 amino acids. CDR3 nucleotides: TGTGCCAGCAGCGTAGATGTACTCGGGAGGGCAGATACGCAGTATTTT. Translated: CASSVDVLGRADTQYF.

The rearrangement uses TRBV6-5 and TRBJ2-1; no definite D call. The V and J ends lost 1 base and 6 bases respectively, with 7 bases between them. CDR1 and CDR2 (germline): MNHEY, SVGAGI. The CDR3 contains 13 residues. As DNA, the CDR3 is TGTGCCAGCAGTTACTTGCTAGGCAATGAGCAGTTCTTC. It codes for CASSYLLGNEQFF.

This rearrangement joins TRBV5-1 to TRBJ1-5; possible D gene TRBD1, 5 bases. This CDR3 comprises 14 residues. Germline CDR1 reads SGHRS; CDR2 reads YFSETQ. Between the trimmed V and J ends, which lost 4 bases and 5 bases, there was a span of 13 bases. This chain's CDR3 is CASSPGGLDQPQHF. DNA of the CDR3: TGCGCCAGCAGCCCCGGGGGGTTGGATCAGCCCCAGCATTTT. Using reference TRBV5-1 and TRBJ1-5 for the parts outside the CDR3, the full variable domain is KAGVTQTPRYLIKTRGQQVTLSCSPISGHRSVSWYQQTPGQGLQFLFEYFSETQRNKGNFPGRFSGRQFSNSRSEMNVSTLELGDSALYLCASSPGGLDQPQHFGDGTRLSIL.

The chain uses TRBV6-1 and TRBJ2-6; TRBD1 aligns across 7 bases. Germline V gene lookup returns CDR1 MNHNS and CDR2 SASEGT. V lost 7 bases and J lost 2; bases outside the gene matches: 5. CDR3 size: 15 residues. CDR3 protein: CASTKGATGANVLTF. CDR3 nucleotide sequence: TGTGCCAGCACCAAGGGGGCAACTGGGGCCAACGTCCTGACTTTC.

The chain carries TRBV7-9 and TRBJ1-6; perhaps TRBD1 as D (6 bases). V dropped 4 bases and J dropped 14 bases, with 24 bases sitting between them. CDR1 is SEHNR and CDR2 is FQNEAQ in the germline V gene (reference sequence). This CDR3 spans 16 amino acids. The CDR3 here is CASSSHPQGRLPALHF. CDR3 in DNA: TGTGCCAGCAGCTCTCACCCCCAGGGGCGACTTCCAGCCCTCCACTTT.

The rearrangement uses TRBV6-9 and TRBJ2-7; D might be TRBD2 (5 bases). V lost 2 bases to trimming and J lost 1 base, with 21 bases between them. Per the germline V gene, CDR1 is MNHGY and CDR2 is SVAAGI. The CDR3 spans 18 residues. The CDR3 loop reads CASSYLREGGLCSYEQYF. DNA for the CDR3: TGTGCCAGCAGTTATCTTAGAGAGGGCGGCCTTTGTTCCTACGAGCAGTACTTC.

This clone was observed a single time. The chain employs TRBV11-2 and TRBJ2-7, with 9 bases that match TRBD1. The germline CDR1 and CDR2 sequences are SGHAT and FQNNGV. The junction had 11 bases not matched to a gene; V was cut back by 5 bases and J by 3 bases. The CDR3 runs to 16 residues. DNA for the CDR3: TGTGCCAGCAGCACCTTAAGGGACAGGGTGATCTACGAGCAGTACTTC. Protein: CASSTLRDRVIYEQYF.

The V call is TRBV6-4, the J call TRBJ1-5, with a weak D call TRBD1 (6 bases). The CDR3 contains 14 residues. V was pared by 5 bases and J by 6 bases, with 14 bases between. Looked up from germline, CDR1 is MRHNA and CDR2 is SNTAGT. CDR3 nucleotide sequence: TGTGCCAGCAGTTCAGGGGAGAGTGGTCAGCCCCAGCATTTT. Amino acid sequence: CASSSGESGQPQHF.

The V and J genes are TRBV4-1 and TRBJ1-3, with TRBD1 as a possible D gene (5 bases). Trimming removed 1 base at V and 5 bases at J, with 12 bases between. The CDR3 covers 15 residues. Germline V gene data show CDR1 as MGHRA and CDR2 as YSYEKL. The CDR3 region is CASSQVRDSRNTIYF. CDR3 bases: TGCGCCAGCAGCCAAGTCAGAGACAGCAGAAACACCATATATTTT.